This T cell receptor beta chain was captured in a study of blood T cell repertoires in COVID-19. Data came from immunoSEQ multiplex PCR; TCRdb stores just in-frame clones and leaves some out. The table shows about 87,000 clones, with about 83% occurring only once. From germline, CDR1 is SGHTA and CDR2 FQGNSA. The CDR3 is 16 residues long. After removal of 1 base from V and 2 bases from J, the junction contained 8 bases not matched to a gene. Sequencing was done on a sample of peripheral blood. The chain carries TRBV7-2 and TRBJ2-7; 7 bases agree with TRBD1. The TCR was taken from a human donor in a cohort sampled during active COVID-19. The CDR3 here is CASSLGQGILAYEQYF. CDR3 bases: TGTGCCAGCAGCTTAGGACAGGGAATCTTAGCCTACGAGCAGTACTTC.